These T cell receptor beta chains were read from a single sample in a study of patients and donors after allogeneic stem cell transplantation. MiXCR was run by TCRdb on the RT-PCR reads, yielding one entry per CDR3 protein. The sample lists hundreds of thousands of distinct CDR3 sequences; about a sixth were seen once. Sequenced input: blood, either unsorted or a sorted T cell fraction (not recorded which). The receptor set was obtained from a human donor who was either an allogeneic HSCT recipient or a stem cell or donor lymphocyte infusion donor (not recorded which). It is not recorded whose cells these are; they may come from a transplant donor. The CDR3 runs from the conserved cysteine through the conserved F or W. Fields, in order: D gene, V gene, J gene, clone size, CDR3 protein, CDR3 DNA. D genes are given only for firm matches. Clone sizes are given selectively: once, few, many, or a class where the clone is expanded.

D: .
V: TRBV18
J: TRBJ2-5
size: .
CDR3: CASSPSLTSETQYF
DNA: TGTGCCAGCTCACCAAGTCTGACTTCGGAGACCCAGTACTTC

D: TRBD1
V: TRBV20-1
J: TRBJ2-1
size: few
CDR3: CSARSGTGGNDNEQFF
DNA: TGCAGTGCTAGATCCGGGACAGGGGGAAATGACAATGAGCAGTTCTTC

D: .
V: TRBV18
J: TRBJ2-7
size: few
CDR3: CASSPPLGYEQYF
DNA: TGTGCCAGCTCACCGCCCTTAGGGTACGAGCAGTACTTC

D: TRBD1
V: TRBV5-1
J: TRBJ2-7
size: .
CDR3: CASSLPGQTYEQYF
DNA: TGCGCCAGCAGCTTGCCGGGACAGACCTACGAGCAGTACTTC

D: .
V: TRBV15
J: TRBJ2-5
size: few
CDR3: CATSRAIQETQYF
DNA: TGTGCCACCAGCAGAGCCATCCAAGAGACCCAGTACTTC

D: .
V: TRBV5-1
J: TRBJ2-3
size: .
CDR3: CASSRASAPTTDTQYF
DNA: TGCGCCAGCAGCAGAGCTAGCGCTCCCACGACAGATACGCAGTATTTT

D: .
V: TRBV4-1
J: TRBJ2-1
size: .
CDR3: CASSQEGPTGGPHNEQFF
DNA: TGCGCCAGCAGCCAAGAGGGTCCGACAGGCGGCCCGCACAATGAGCAGTTCTTC

D: .
V: TRBV18
J: TRBJ1-1
size: many
CDR3: CASSRPTGMNTEAFF
DNA: TGTGCCAGCTCACGACCGACAGGTATGAACACTGAAGCTTTCTTT

D: .
V: TRBV19
J: TRBJ1-6
size: .
CDR3: CASSIGDSPLHF
DNA: TGTGCCAGTAGTATCGGGGATTCACCCCTCCACTTT

D: TRBD1
V: TRBV28
J: TRBJ1-1
size: .
CDR3: CASRRLTGGGTEAFF
DNA: TGTGCCAGCAGACGCCTGACAGGGGGCGGCACTGAAGCTTTCTTT

D: .
V: TRBV6-2/TRBV6-3
J: TRBJ2-3
size: few
CDR3: CASTRDGPSTDTQYF
DNA: TGTGCCAGCACCCGGGACGGTCCGAGCACAGATACGCAGTATTTT

D: TRBD2
V: TRBV7-9
J: TRBJ2-5
size: few
CDR3: CASSPGLAGFETQYF
DNA: TGTGCCAGCAGCCCCGGACTAGCGGGATTCGAGACCCAGTACTTC

D: .
V: TRBV12-3/TRBV12-4
J: TRBJ1-2
size: few
CDR3: CASSLQFAGYTF
DNA: TGTGCCAGCAGTTTACAGTTTGCCGGCTACACCTTC

D: .
V: TRBV25-1
J: TRBJ1-1
size: .
CDR3: CASSDRSVAEAFF
DNA: TGTGCCAGCAGTGATCGGTCAGTCGCTGAAGCTTTCTTT

D: .
V: TRBV29-1
J: TRBJ1-1
size: few
CDR3: CSAPRGALNTEAFF
DNA: TGCAGCGCCCCACGCGGAGCCTTGAACACTGAAGCTTTCTTT

D: .
V: TRBV7-3
J: TRBJ2-1
size: .
CDR3: CASSILGFSNEQFF
DNA: TGTGCCAGCAGCATCCTAGGGTTCAGTAACGAGCAGTTCTTC

D: .
V: TRBV4-3
J: TRBJ1-2
size: .
CDR3: CASSQVSNYGYTF
DNA: TGCGCCAGCAGCCAAGTCAGTAACTATGGCTACACCTTC

D: .
V: TRBV7-8
J: TRBJ2-2
size: .
CDR3: CASSLFVAGTNTGELFF
DNA: TGTGCCAGCAGCTTGTTTGTGGCGGGAACTAACACCGGGGAGCTGTTTTTT

D: .
V: TRBV10-3
J: TRBJ2-1
size: few
CDR3: CAISEVQNGAFDNEQFF
DNA: TGTGCCATCAGTGAGGTCCAGAACGGGGCCTTTGACAATGAGCAGTTCTTC

D: .
V: TRBV29-1
J: TRBJ2-7
size: many
CDR3: CSVEDRPSSYEQYF
DNA: TGCAGCGTTGAAGACAGGCCATCCTCCTACGAGCAGTACTTC

D: .
V: TRBV7-8
J: TRBJ2-2
size: .
CDR3: CASSPYSGGGELFF
DNA: TGTGCCAGCAGCCCCTATTCCGGGGGCGGGGAGCTGTTTTTT

D: .
V: TRBV12-3/TRBV12-4
J: TRBJ2-2
size: .
CDR3: CASSLGEDHTGELFF
DNA: TGTGCCAGCAGTTTGGGGGAGGACCACACCGGGGAGCTGTTTTTT

D: TRBD1
V: TRBV12-3/TRBV12-4
J: TRBJ2-7
size: many
CDR3: CASSLRQGQYF
DNA: TGTGCCAGCAGTCTGCGACAGGGTCAATACTTC

D: .
V: TRBV5-1
J: TRBJ1-2
size: few
CDR3: CASSLKAGGNYGYTF
DNA: TGCGCCAGCAGCTTAAAGGCAGGTGGAAACTATGGCTACACCTTC

D: TRBD2
V: TRBV27
J: TRBJ2-2
size: .
CDR3: CASSLGGRARSGELFF
DNA: TGTGCCAGCAGTTTGGGCGGGAGGGCCCGATCCGGGGAGCTGTTTTTT

D: TRBD2
V: TRBV10-2
J: TRBJ2-7
size: .
CDR3: CASTSRGLAGVAYEQYF
DNA: TGCGCCAGCACCTCGAGGGGACTAGCGGGAGTAGCCTACGAGCAGTACTTC

D: .
V: TRBV6-1
J: TRBJ2-7
size: .
CDR3: CASRTEEGVSYEQYF
DNA: TGTGCCAGCAGAACCGAGGAGGGCGTCTCCTACGAGCAGTACTTC

D: .
V: TRBV10-3
J: TRBJ2-1
size: many
CDR3: CAISGDSDEQFF
DNA: TGTGCCATCAGCGGGGACTCCGATGAGCAGTTCTTC

D: .
V: TRBV6-2/TRBV6-3
J: TRBJ1-5
size: .
CDR3: CASRSSGQPSQPQHF
DNA: TGTGCCAGCAGGTCCTCCGGACAGCCCAGTCAGCCCCAGCATTTT

D: .
V: TRBV15
J: TRBJ2-1
size: .
CDR3: CATSTRVSLNEQFF
DNA: TGTGCCACCAGTACCAGGGTAAGCTTGAATGAGCAGTTCTTC

D: .
V: TRBV20-1
J: TRBJ1-1
size: few
CDR3: CSATRRWENTEAFF
DNA: TGCAGTGCTACTCGGCGATGGGAGAACACTGAAGCTTTCTTT

D: TRBD1
V: TRBV2
J: TRBJ2-7
size: .
CDR3: CASRANGQGASYEEYF
DNA: TGTGCCAGCAGAGCTAACGGACAGGGGGCCTCCTACGAGGAGTACTTC

D: TRBD1
V: TRBV9
J: TRBJ2-7
size: .
CDR3: CASSGRTGQGEQYF
DNA: TGTGCCAGCAGCGGGAGGACAGGGCAAGGCGAGCAGTACTTC

D: TRBD1
V: TRBV7-8
J: TRBJ2-3
size: few
CDR3: CASSNRQGALTDTQYF
DNA: TGTGCCAGCAGCAACCGACAGGGGGCTCTGACAGATACGCAGTATTTT

D: TRBD2
V: TRBV6-5
J: TRBJ2-5
size: few
CDR3: CASSYSAGDQETQYF
DNA: TGTGCCAGCAGTTACTCGGCGGGGGACCAAGAGACCCAGTACTTC